The T cell receptor beta chain under discussion was sequenced for a study of beta chain features in type 1 diabetes. Trimming took 3 bases from V and 5 from J; bases not matched to a gene: 4. The CDR3 length is 14 residues. CDR1 is SGHRS and CDR2 is YFSETQ in the germline V gene. Isolated RNA was reverse transcribed in full, so expressed TCRB transcripts were sequenced. The method was immunoSEQ multiplex PCR; TCRdb's version includes in-frame clones alone and lacks a portion of them. Of approximately 250,000 clones listed, 11% are singletons. Regarding the study as a whole: Among all four CD4+ subsets, Type 1 diabetes patients had TCRB CDR3s that were moderately but significantly shorter.

This clone has more than one count but fewer than ten. What it binds is unknown. This clonotype originated in a man aged 30 to 45 with type 1 diabetes. The rearrangement uses TRBV5-1 and TRBJ2-2; 7 nucleotides align to TRBD2. The sequenced sample was naive CD4+ T cells from blood. For the CDR3, the DNA is TGCGCCAGCAGCTCCCAGGGAGGGACCGGGGAGCTGTTTTTT. Translation: CASSSQGGTGELFF. Full variable domain (remainder filled in from reference TRBV5-1 and TRBJ2-2): KAGVTQTPRYLIKTRGQQVTLSCSPISGHRSVSWYQQTPGQGLQFLFEYFSETQRNKGNFPGRFSGRQFSNSRSEMNVSTLELGDSALYLCASSSQGGTGELFFGEGSRLTVL.